The 30 T cell receptor beta chains given below trace back to one sample, sequenced in a study of cytomegalovirus exposure and HLA in healthy donors. The PCR contained 60 Vbeta and 13 Jbeta primers. The data were produced by immunoSEQ multiplex PCR, yet TCRdb's version contains in-frame clones alone and is incomplete. The sample totals some 110,000 clones. Sequencing was performed on PBMCs. These receptor sequences come from a man in his thirties or forties in good health and CMV-seronegative.

The V and J genes are TRBV5-1 and TRBJ2-3; 9 bases agree with TRBD2. The germline V gene has CDR1 SGHRS and CDR2 YFSETQ. The CDR3 is 15 residues long. The J segment lost 3 bases and the V segment lost 4 bases, leaving 6 bases of the junction unmatched. The DNA of the CDR3 is TGCGCCAGCAGCGATGGGACTAGCTGGACAGATACGCAGTATTTT. It encodes CASSDGTSWTDTQYF.

This chain uses TRBV19 with TRBJ1-1; no clear D gene. With 6 bases removed from V and 4 bases from J, the gap between germline ends came to 9 bases. Germline-derived CDR1 and CDR2 are LNHDA and SQIVND (reference sequence). The CDR3 runs to 12 residues. The CDR3: CASREAGTEAFF. The CDR3, as DNA: TGTGCCAGTAGGGAGGCGGGCACTGAAGCTTTCTTT.

The chain carries TRBV19 and TRBJ2-5; unclear D gene. The J call could be wrong; TRBJ2-7 is a better fit for the DNA end. Germline V gene lookup returns CDR1 LNHDA and CDR2 SQIVND (reference sequence). The CDR3 is made up of 16 amino acids. The DNA for the CDR3 is TGTGCCAGTAGTATAGACCCGACACGACCTACCTACGAGCAGTACTTC. It translates to CASSIDPTRPTYEQYF.

The chain uses TRBV6-5 and TRBJ1-5; D unresolved. This CDR3 region has 14 residues. V shed 0 bases and J shed 1 base, with 4 bases lying between them. Germline V gene data show CDR1 as MNHEY and CDR2 as SVGAGI. CDR3 DNA sequence: TGTGCCAGCAGTTACTCGGGCAGCAATCAGCCCCAGCATTTT. Its protein product is CASSYSGSNQPQHF.

This rearrangement joins TRBV6-1 to TRBJ1-6, with 8 bases fitting TRBD1. CDR1 and CDR2 (germline): MNHNS, SASEGT. V lost 4 bases, J lost 8 bases, and 1 base stayed unmatched. The CDR3 is 13 residues long. The CDR3 bases are TGTGCCAGCAGTGCGACAGGGGATTCACCCCTCCACTTT. Amino acids: CASSATGDSPLHF.

The rearrangement links TRBV5-4 to TRBJ1-2; no reliable D call. The CDR3 contains 15 residues. Germline V gene data show CDR1 as SGHNT and CDR2 as YYREEE (reference sequence). V was cut by 0 bases and J by 8 bases, with 17 bases left in between. CDR3 nucleotide sequence: TGTGCCAGCAGCTTGGCCTTTGCGCACCAAGAAGGCTACACCTTC. Translated, it gives CASSLAFAHQEGYTF.

The V gene is TRBV30, the J gene TRBJ2-3; no clear D. This CDR3 contains 14 residues. V dropped 5 bases and J dropped 2 bases, with 14 bases sitting between them. Germline V gene lookup returns CDR1 GTSNPN and CDR2 SVGIG (reference sequence). DNA for the CDR3: TGTGCCTGGGACCCTGCTAGACTCACAGATACGCAGTATTTT. This gives the protein CAWDPARLTDTQYF.

The rearrangement uses TRBV5-5 and TRBJ1-2; 9 nucleotides match TRBD1. Germline V lookup: CDR1 SGHKS, CDR2 YYEKEE (reference sequence). The ends lost 4 bases at V and 2 bases at J; junction bases unmatched: 12. This CDR3 has 17 residues. The CDR3 DNA reads TGTGCCAGCAGCCCAGGACAGGGGCGAATAGAGAACTATGGCTACACCTTC. Encoded protein: CASSPGQGRIENYGYTF. The full variable domain, with the rest looked up from reference TRBV5-5 and TRBJ1-2, is DAGVTQSPTHLIKTRGQQVTLRCSPISGHKSVSWYQQVLGQGPQFIFQYYEKEERGRGNFPDRFSARQFPNYSSELNVNALLLGDSALYLCASSPGQGRIENYGYTFGSGTRLTVV.

J is TRBJ2-7 and V is TRBV4-2; 7 bases match TRBD1. This CDR3 has 14 residues. J lost 6 bases, V lost 0 bases, and 5 bases had no gene match. The germline V gene has CDR1 LGHNA and CDR2 YNFKEQ. The CDR3 coding sequence is TGTGCCAGCAGCCAAGAGACAGGGCCGCGCGAGCAGTACTTC. Protein sequence: CASSQETGPREQYF.

The chain joins TRBV4-3 to TRBJ2-3; 7 nucleotides agree with TRBD1. This CDR3 is 14 amino acids long. Germline loops: CDR1 LGHNA, CDR2 YSLEER. V was clipped by 4 bases and J by 2 bases; unmatched bases: 3. The CDR3 nucleotides read TGCGCCAGCAGCCTACAGGGGACCACAGATACGCAGTATTTT. Its translation: CASSLQGTTDTQYF.

The chain is built from TRBV9 and TRBJ2-3; TRBD2 aligns across 7 bases. Germline CDR1 SGDLS, CDR2 YYNGEE. Losses at the gene ends were 2 bases for V and 1 base for J; bases not matched to a gene: 4. The CDR3 length is 15 residues. The chain's CDR3 is CASSVAGRGTDTQYF. CDR3 bases: TGTGCCAGCAGCGTGGCGGGGAGGGGCACAGATACGCAGTATTTT.

As regards this clone: The same CDR3 also results from other DNA sequences found in this sample. The chain joins TRBV5-1 to TRBJ2-7; 7 nucleotides line up with TRBD1. V shed 0 bases, J shed 3 bases, and the junction held 6 bases outside the gene matches. CDR1 and CDR2 (germline): SGHRS, YFSETQ. The CDR3 is 15 amino acids. In DNA, the CDR3 is TGCGCCAGCAGCTTGGTCGACAGGGTGAACTACGAGCAGTACTTC. Translated, it gives CASSLVDRVNYEQYF.

As DNA, the CDR3 is TGTGCCAGCAGTGAAACGGCTAGCGGCTCAGATACGCAGTATTTT. Its protein product is CASSETASGSDTQYF. This sequence joins TRBV6-1 and TRBJ2-3, with 7 bases fitting TRBD2. CDR1 is MNHNS and CDR2 is SASEGT in the germline V gene. The CDR3 runs 15 residues. The junction had 6 bases not matched to a gene; V was cut back by 2 bases and J by 4 bases.

This rearrangement joins TRBV30 to TRBJ2-7; 8 nucleotides match TRBD1. V dropped 2 bases and J dropped 4; count of bases not matched to a gene: 4. The CDR3 is 13 residues long. Germline loops: CDR1 GTSNPN, CDR2 SVGIG (reference sequence). In DNA, the CDR3 is TGTGCCTGGAGTCGGACAGGGACTTACGAGCAGTACTTC. Amino acids: CAWSRTGTYEQYF.

The J gene is TRBJ2-1, the V gene TRBV7-2, with TRBD2 identical over 8 bases. This CDR3 region has 18 residues. J gave up 0 bases and V 3 bases, and 10 bases lay outside the gene matches. CDR1 is SGHTA and CDR2 is FQGNSA in the germline V gene. The CDR3 is CASSLPGGAASSYNEQFF. DNA for the CDR3: TGTGCCAGCAGCTTGCCCGGGGGGGCTGCGAGCTCCTACAATGAGCAGTTCTTC.

V is TRBV5-4 and J is TRBJ1-1; the D gene is possibly TRBD1 (6 bases). Germline V gene data show CDR1 as SGHNT and CDR2 as YYREEE (reference sequence). The V and J ends lost 4 bases and 0 bases respectively, with 13 bases between them. The CDR3 consists of 15 residues. The CDR3 coding sequence is TGTGCCAGCAGCCTCTCAGGGGTTATGAACACTGAAGCTTTCTTT. Translating gives CASSLSGVMNTEAFF.

With regard to this clone: The junction departs from the called germline gene at one end, perhaps through a read error. Other DNA sequences within the sample encode an identical CDR3. As DNA, the CDR3 is TGTGCCAGTAGTACGACAGGGGTGATGGGTGAAAAACTGTTCTTT. It codes for CASSTTGVMGEKLFF. This sequence joins TRBV19 and TRBJ1-4; 8 bases agree with TRBD1. Germline assignment: CDR1 LNHDA and CDR2 SQIVND (reference sequence). The CDR3 consists of 15 residues.

This chain connects TRBV7-6 to TRBJ1-3, with D unclear. The CDR3 length is 14 residues. Germline-derived CDR1 and CDR2 are SGHVS and FNYEAQ. Trimming stripped 3 bases from V and 2 bases from J, with 8 bases between. The CDR3 is CASSFQEAGNTIYF. The CDR3 coding sequence is TGTGCCAGCAGCTTTCAGGAGGCTGGAAACACCATATATTTT.

This chain uses TRBV14 with TRBJ1-6, with a possible D match to TRBD1 (6 bases). Germline CDR1 SGHDN, CDR2 FVKESK. The CDR3 length is 15 residues. V lost 0 bases, J lost 10 bases, and 13 bases lay in between. The CDR3 sequence: CASSQDWQGRSPLHF. The CDR3 DNA reads as TGTGCCAGCAGCCAAGACTGGCAGGGGCGATCACCCCTCCACTTT.

The chain is built from TRBV6-6 and TRBJ2-5; 9 bases fit TRBD2. The V and J ends lost 7 bases and 2 bases, in that order; junction bases with no gene match: 8. CDR3 length: 15 residues. Germline values: CDR1 MNHNY, CDR2 SVGAGI (reference sequence). CDR3 sequence: CASIRGSGGQETQYF. The DNA of the CDR3 is TGTGCCAGCATACGGGGTAGCGGGGGACAAGAGACCCAGTACTTC.

This chain connects TRBV14 to TRBJ2-7; D is uncertain. CDR1 and CDR2 from the germline V gene are SGHDN and FVKESK. The CDR3 length is 13 residues. Trimming took 6 bases from V and 5 from J, leaving 14 bases between them. The DNA of the CDR3 is TGTGCCAGCAGGCCATCCCTAATCGACGAGCAGTACTTC. Its protein is CASRPSLIDEQYF.

The CDR3 region has the DNA TGTGCCAGCAGCCCGAAATTCCGAGAATACAATGAGCAGTTCTTC. Its protein is CASSPKFREYNEQFF. The chain couples TRBV14 to TRBJ2-1; D remains ambiguous. V gave up 4 bases and J gave up 4 bases, with 14 bases separating them. CDR1 and CDR2 (germline): SGHDN, FVKESK. The CDR3 has 15 residues.

V is TRBV28 and J is TRBJ2-1, with 9 bases lining up with TRBD1. From germline, CDR1 is MDHEN and CDR2 SYDVKM. This CDR3 is 15 amino acids long. V was pared by 5 bases and J by 7 bases, with 9 bases of the junction left unmatched. The CDR3 nucleotides are TGTGCCAGCAGTCGCCTGACAGGGGGTTTAAATGAGCAGTTCTTC. Its protein is CASSRLTGGLNEQFF.

The chain has TRBV6-5 and TRBJ1-4, with 10 bases fitting TRBD1. The CDR3 consists of 14 residues. The germline CDR1 and CDR2 sequences are MNHEY and SVGAGI. Trimming cost V 5 bases and J 6 bases; bases outside gene matches: 3. CDR3 nucleotide sequence: TGTGCCAGCAGTCGCGGGACAGGGGATGAAAAACTGTTTTTT. This sequence encodes CASSRGTGDEKLFF.

The CDR3 loop reads CASSSGQSSSPRSSPLHF. The CDR3 nucleotides are TGTGCCAGCAGTAGTGGACAGAGTAGTTCCCCTAGGTCTTCACCCCTCCACTTT. The chain is built from TRBV2 and TRBJ1-6, with D possibly matching TRBD1 (6 bases). The CDR3 spans 18 residues. Trimming took off 5 bases at V and 9 bases at J, with 26 bases between the two ends. Germline CDR1 and CDR2: SNHLY and FYNNEI.

The rearrangement uses TRBV6-5 and TRBJ2-2, with a weak D call TRBD1 (7 bases). V lost 2 bases and J 5 bases, leaving 12 bases between the germline ends. Germline V gene data show CDR1 as MNHEY and CDR2 as SVGAGI. CDR3 size: 15 residues. This chain's CDR3 is CASSYMTGTTGELFF. The DNA for the CDR3 is TGTGCCAGCAGTTACATGACAGGGACTACCGGGGAGCTGTTTTTT.

The chain has TRBV18 and TRBJ2-7, with 9 bases that match TRBD1. Unmatched junction bases numbered 2, after V lost 5 bases and J lost 0 bases. Germline V gene data show CDR1 as KGHSH and CDR2 as LQKENI. This CDR3 region has 14 residues. The CDR3 loop is CASSGTGSSYEQYF. The CDR3 DNA reads as TGTGCCAGCTCAGGGACAGGGAGCTCCTACGAGCAGTACTTC.

The chain is built from TRBV6-5 and TRBJ1-1; D is uncertain. The CDR3 has 13 amino acids. With 4 bases removed from V and 10 bases from J, the gap between germline ends came to 16 bases. Looked up from germline, CDR1 is MNHEY and CDR2 is SVGAGI. The CDR3 DNA is TGTGCCAGCAGTTCTAGCAGACTCGAGGGAGCTTTCTTT. This codes for CASSSSRLEGAFF.

The gene calls are TRBV1 and TRBJ2-3; the table's TRBD2 call for D was not verified on the DNA. TRBV1 is termed a pseudogene. This CDR3 is built from 19 residues. CDR3 sequence (DNA): TGCACCAGCAGCCAAGATAGTGCGGGGGGCCCCTTTAACACAGATACGCAGTATTTT. It is translated as CTSSQDSAGGPFNTDTQYF.

The chain uses TRBV19 and TRBJ2-2; D uncertain. CDR3 length: 15 residues. The V end was cut by 0 bases, the J end by 7 bases, with 12 bases between. Germline V gives CDR1 LNHDA, CDR2 SQIVND (reference sequence). The CDR3 sequence is CASSIDSAALGELFF. The CDR3 coding sequence is TGTGCCAGTAGTATAGATTCGGCGGCTCTCGGGGAGCTGTTTTTT. The full variable domain, completed using reference TRBV19 and TRBJ2-2, is DGGITQSPKYLFRKEGQNVTLSCEQNLNHDAMYWYRQDPGQGLRLIYYSQIVNDFQKGDIAEGYSVSREKKESFPLTVTSAQKNPTAFYLCASSIDSAALGELFFGEGSRLTVL.